This entry concerns a single T cell receptor (beta chain). Its antigen is unknown. Germline V gives CDR1 SGHVS, CDR2 FQNEAQ. Trimming cost V 2 bases and J 6 bases; bases outside gene matches: 7. This CDR3 is built from 15 residues. These data originate in a study of cytomegalovirus exposure and HLA in healthy donors. Both 60 Vbeta primers and 13 Jbeta primers went into the PCR. Per the original methods: Later, an analysis found 65 million to 85 million unique TCR beta chains, and approximately 10 million of these were shared. Repertoires were generated with immunoSEQ multiplex PCR, while TCRdb's copy carries only in-frame clones and drops some. V and J calls and clone size come straight from that table; D and trimming were deduced from the DNA. The sample data list some 84,000 clones. Study-wide results and caveats: Some V segments, including TRBV6-2 and TRBV6-3, were excluded as indistinguishable. Previously analyzed data showed that most TCR beta V segments were productive at a frequency of about 87% or about 30%.

The receptor comes from a man aged 50 to 60 in good health and CMV-seronegative. V is TRBV7-8 and J is TRBJ2-7; TRBD1 aligns across 10 bases. Sequencing was done on a sample of PBMCs. DNA for the CDR3: TGTGCCAGCAGCTTAAGGGGACAGGGGCAATCCGAGCAGTACTTC. It is translated as CASSLRGQGQSEQYF. The full variable domain, in which reference TRBV7-8 and TRBJ2-7 provide the parts outside the CDR3, is GAGVSQSPRYKVAKRGQDVALRCDPISGHVSLFWYQQALGQGPEFLTYFQNEAQLDKSGLPSDRFFAERPEGSVSTLKIQRTQQEDSAVYLCASSLRGQGQSEQYFGPGTRLTVT.